The clone carrying this T cell receptor (beta chain) was observed many times. Each CDR3 protein gets one entry after TCRdb re-called the RT-PCR reads with MiXCR. The table records fewer than 800,000 distinct CDR3 sequences, about 14% of them present only once. CDR1 DFQATT and CDR2 SNEGSKA come from the germline V gene (reference sequence). V gave up 4 bases and J gave up 9 bases, with 22 bases separating them. This CDR3 has 14 amino acids. V is TRBV20-1 and J is TRBJ2-7; no definite D call. The clonotype originates from a female donor in good health, serving as a healthy control. Sequencing was performed on memory CD4+ T cells from blood. Here the CDR3 reads CSAIPQTSLRGQYF. CDR3 in DNA: TGCAGTGCTATACCACAGACTTCCCTACGAGGGCAGTACTTC.